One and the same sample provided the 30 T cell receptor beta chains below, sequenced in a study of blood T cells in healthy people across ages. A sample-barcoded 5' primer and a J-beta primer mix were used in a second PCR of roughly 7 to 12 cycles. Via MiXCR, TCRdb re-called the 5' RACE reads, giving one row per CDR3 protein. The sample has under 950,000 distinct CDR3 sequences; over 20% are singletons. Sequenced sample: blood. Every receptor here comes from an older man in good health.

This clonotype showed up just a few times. CDR3 DNA sequence: TGTGCCAGCAGCTGGTCTAGCGGTGCTAGCACAGATACGCAGTATTTT. Translation: CASSWSSGASTDTQYF. The chain links TRBV7-2 to TRBJ2-3; 7 positions agree with TRBD2. Trimming at V came to 4 bases and at J to 0 bases, leaving 7 bases not matched to a gene. CDR3 length: 16 residues. Germline values: CDR1 SGHTA, CDR2 FQGNSA.

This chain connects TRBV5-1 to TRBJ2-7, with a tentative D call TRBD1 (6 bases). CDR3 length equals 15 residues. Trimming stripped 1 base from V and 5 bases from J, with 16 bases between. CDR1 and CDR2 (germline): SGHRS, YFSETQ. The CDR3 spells CASSLPTGTADEQYF. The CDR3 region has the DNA TGCGCCAGCAGCTTGCCCACAGGGACGGCCGACGAGCAGTACTTC.

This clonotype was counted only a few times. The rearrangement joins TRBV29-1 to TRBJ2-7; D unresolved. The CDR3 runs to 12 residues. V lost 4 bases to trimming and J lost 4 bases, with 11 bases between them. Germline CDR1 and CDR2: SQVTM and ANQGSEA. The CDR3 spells CSVGDLGYEQYF. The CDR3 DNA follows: TGCAGCGTTGGAGACCTCGGTTACGAGCAGTACTTC.

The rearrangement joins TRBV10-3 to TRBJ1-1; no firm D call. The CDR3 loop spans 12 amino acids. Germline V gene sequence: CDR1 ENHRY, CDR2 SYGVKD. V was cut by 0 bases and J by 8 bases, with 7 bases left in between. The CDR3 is CAISESQWEAFF. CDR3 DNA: TGTGCCATCAGTGAGTCCCAGTGGGAAGCTTTCTTT.

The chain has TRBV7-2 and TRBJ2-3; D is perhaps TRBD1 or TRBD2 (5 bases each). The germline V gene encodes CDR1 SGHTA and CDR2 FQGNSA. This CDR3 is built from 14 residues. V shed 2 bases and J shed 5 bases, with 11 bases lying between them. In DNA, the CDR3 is TGTGCCAGCAGCTTAATGGGACCAGAAGATACGCAGTATTTT. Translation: CASSLMGPEDTQYF. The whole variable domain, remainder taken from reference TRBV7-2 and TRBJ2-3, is GAGVSQSPSNKVTEKGKDVELRCDPISGHTALYWYRQSLGQGLEFLIYFQGNSAPDKSGLPSDRFSAERTGGSVSTLTIQRTQQEDSAVYLCASSLMGPEDTQYFGPGTRLTVL.

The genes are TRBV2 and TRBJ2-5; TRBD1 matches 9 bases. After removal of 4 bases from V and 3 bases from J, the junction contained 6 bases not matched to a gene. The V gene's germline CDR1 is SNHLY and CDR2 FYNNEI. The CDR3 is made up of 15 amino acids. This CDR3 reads CASSVQGAIEETQYF. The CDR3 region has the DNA TGTGCCAGCAGTGTACAGGGGGCAATTGAAGAGACCCAGTACTTC.

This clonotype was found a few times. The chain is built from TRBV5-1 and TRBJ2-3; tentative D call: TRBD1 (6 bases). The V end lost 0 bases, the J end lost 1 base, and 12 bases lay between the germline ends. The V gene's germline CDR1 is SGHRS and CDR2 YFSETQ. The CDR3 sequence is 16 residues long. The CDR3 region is CASSLELRQGTDTQYF. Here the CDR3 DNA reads TGCGCCAGCAGCTTGGAGTTGAGACAGGGCACAGATACGCAGTATTTT.

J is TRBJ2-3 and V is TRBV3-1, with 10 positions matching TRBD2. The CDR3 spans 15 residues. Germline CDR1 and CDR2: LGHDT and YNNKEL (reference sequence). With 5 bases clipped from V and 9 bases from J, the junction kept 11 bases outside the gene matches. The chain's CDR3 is CASSLSGTSVWTQYF. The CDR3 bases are TGTGCCAGCAGCTTATCCGGGACTAGCGTCTGGACGCAGTATTTT.

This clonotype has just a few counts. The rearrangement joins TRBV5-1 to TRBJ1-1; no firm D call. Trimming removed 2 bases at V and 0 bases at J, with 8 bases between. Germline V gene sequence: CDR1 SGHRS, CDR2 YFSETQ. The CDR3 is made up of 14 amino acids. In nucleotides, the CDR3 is TGCGCCAGCAGCTTTGATAGGTTGAACACTGAAGCTTTCTTT. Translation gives CASSFDRLNTEAFF.

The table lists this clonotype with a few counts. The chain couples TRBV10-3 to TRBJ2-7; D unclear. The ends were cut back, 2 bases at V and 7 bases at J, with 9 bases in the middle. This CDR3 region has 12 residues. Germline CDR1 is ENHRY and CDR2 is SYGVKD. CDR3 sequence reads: CAISETSREQYF. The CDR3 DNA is TGTGCCATCAGTGAGACCTCTCGGGAGCAGTACTTC.

As DNA, the CDR3 is TGCAGCGTGGAAAACGGGAACACGTTTTTTTCCCCCAACAAAAACACGAACACTGAAGCTTTCTTT. It yields the protein CSVENGNTFFSPNKNTNTEAFF. The chain uses TRBV29-1 and TRBJ1-1, with D unclear. Per germline, CDR1 SQVTM and CDR2 ANQGSEA. V was clipped by 6 bases and J by 1 base, with 39 bases between them. The CDR3 runs 22 residues.

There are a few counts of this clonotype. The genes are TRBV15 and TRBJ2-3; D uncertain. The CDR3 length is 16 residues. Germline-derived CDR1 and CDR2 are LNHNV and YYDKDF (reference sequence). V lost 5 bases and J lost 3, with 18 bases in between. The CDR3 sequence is CATSRVEGPRTDTQYF. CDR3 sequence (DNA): TGTGCCACCAGCCGAGTCGAAGGCCCGAGAACAGATACGCAGTATTTT.

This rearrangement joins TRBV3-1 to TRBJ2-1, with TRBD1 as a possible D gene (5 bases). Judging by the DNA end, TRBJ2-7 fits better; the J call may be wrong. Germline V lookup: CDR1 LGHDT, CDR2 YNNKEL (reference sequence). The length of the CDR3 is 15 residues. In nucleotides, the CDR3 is TGTGCCAGCAGCCGTAAACGTGACAGCAGCTACGAGCAGTACTTC. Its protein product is CASSRKRDSSYEQYF.

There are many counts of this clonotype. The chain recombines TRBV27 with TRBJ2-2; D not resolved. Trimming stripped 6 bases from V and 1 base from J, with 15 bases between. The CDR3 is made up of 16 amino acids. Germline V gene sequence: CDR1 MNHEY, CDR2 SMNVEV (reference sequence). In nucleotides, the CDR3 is TGTGCCAGCAGCATCTGGGCAAGAAAGAACACCGGGGAGCTGTTTTTT. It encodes CASSIWARKNTGELFF.

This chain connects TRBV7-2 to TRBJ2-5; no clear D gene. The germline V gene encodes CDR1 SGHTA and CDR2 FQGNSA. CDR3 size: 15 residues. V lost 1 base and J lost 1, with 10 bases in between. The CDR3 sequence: CASSLVGLLQETQYF. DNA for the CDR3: TGTGCCAGCAGCTTAGTAGGGTTACTCCAAGAGACCCAGTACTTC. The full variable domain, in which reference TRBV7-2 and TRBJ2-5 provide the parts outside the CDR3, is GAGVSQSPSNKVTEKGKDVELRCDPISGHTALYWYRQSLGQGLEFLIYFQGNSAPDKSGLPSDRFSAERTGGSVSTLTIQRTQQEDSAVYLCASSLVGLLQETQYFGPGTRLLVL.

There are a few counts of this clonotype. CDR3 sequence reads: CASSWNRVAGELFF. DNA of the CDR3: TGTGCCAGCAGCTGGAACAGGGTCGCCGGGGAGCTGTTTTTT. The V and J genes are TRBV7-2 and TRBJ2-2, with a tentative D call TRBD1 (6 bases). There are 14 residues in the CDR3. Trimming removed 4 bases from V and 6 bases from J, with 12 bases in between. Germline loops: CDR1 SGHTA, CDR2 FQGNSA.

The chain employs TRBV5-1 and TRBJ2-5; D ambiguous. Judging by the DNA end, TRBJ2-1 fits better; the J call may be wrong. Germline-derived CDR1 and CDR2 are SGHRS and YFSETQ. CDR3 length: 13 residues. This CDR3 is CASSLVAGEEQFF. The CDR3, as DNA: TGCGCCAGCAGCTTGGTGGCAGGAGAGGAGCAGTTCTTC.

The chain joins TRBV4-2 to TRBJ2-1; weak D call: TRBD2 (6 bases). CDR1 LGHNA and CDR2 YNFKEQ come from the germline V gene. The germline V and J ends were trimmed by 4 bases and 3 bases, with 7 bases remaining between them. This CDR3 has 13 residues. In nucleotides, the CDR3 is TGTGCCAGCAGCCGACTAGTCTACAATGAGCAGTTCTTC. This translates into CASSRLVYNEQFF.

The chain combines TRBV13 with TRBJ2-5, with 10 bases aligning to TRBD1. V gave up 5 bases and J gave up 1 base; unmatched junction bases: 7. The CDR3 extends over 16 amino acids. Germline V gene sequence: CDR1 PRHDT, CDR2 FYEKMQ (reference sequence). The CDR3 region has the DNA TGTGCCAGCAGCCCGGGGACAGGGGAGCCCCAAGAGACCCAGTACTTC. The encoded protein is CASSPGTGEPQETQYF.

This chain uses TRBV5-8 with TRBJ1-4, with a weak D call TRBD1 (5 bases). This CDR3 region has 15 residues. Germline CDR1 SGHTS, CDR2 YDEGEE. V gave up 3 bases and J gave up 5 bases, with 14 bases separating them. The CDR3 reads CASSWGGVSNEKLFF. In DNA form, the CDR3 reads TGTGCCAGCAGCTGGGGCGGGGTGTCAAATGAAAAACTGTTTTTT. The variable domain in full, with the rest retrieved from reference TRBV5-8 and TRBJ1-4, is EAGVTQSPTHLIKTRGQQATLRCSPISGHTSVYWYQQALGLGLQFLLWYDEGEERNRGNFPPRFSGRQFPNYSSELNVNALELEDSALYLCASSWGGVSNEKLFFGSGTQLSVL.

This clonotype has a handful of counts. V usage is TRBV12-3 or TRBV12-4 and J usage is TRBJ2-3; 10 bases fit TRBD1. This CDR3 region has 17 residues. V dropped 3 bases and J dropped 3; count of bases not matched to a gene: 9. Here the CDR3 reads CASSFGQGVEGTDTQYF. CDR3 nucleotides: TGTGCCAGCAGTTTTGGACAGGGGGTCGAGGGGACAGATACGCAGTATTTT.

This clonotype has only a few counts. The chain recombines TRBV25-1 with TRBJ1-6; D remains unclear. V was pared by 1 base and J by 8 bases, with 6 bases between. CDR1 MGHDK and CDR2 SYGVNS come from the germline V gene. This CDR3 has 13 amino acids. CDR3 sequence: CASSESRDSPLHF. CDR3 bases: TGTGCCAGCAGTGAATCGCGGGATTCACCCCTCCACTTT.

The DNA for the CDR3 is TGCAGTGCTCCCAGCGGGGGGGCCGCCAAAAACATTCAGTACTTC. Amino acids: CSAPSGGAAKNIQYF. The chain carries TRBV20-1 and TRBJ2-4, with 10 bases that match TRBD2. V lost 5 bases, J lost 1 base, and 5 bases stayed unmatched. The CDR3 loop spans 15 amino acids. Germline V CDR1 and CDR2: DFQATT, SNEGSKA (reference sequence).

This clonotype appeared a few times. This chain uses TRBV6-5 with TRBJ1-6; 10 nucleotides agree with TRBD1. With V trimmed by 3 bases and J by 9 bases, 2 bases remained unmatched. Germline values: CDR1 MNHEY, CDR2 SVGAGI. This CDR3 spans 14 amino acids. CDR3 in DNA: TGTGCCAGCAGTTATGGACAGGGGGTTTCACCCCTCCACTTT. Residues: CASSYGQGVSPLHF.

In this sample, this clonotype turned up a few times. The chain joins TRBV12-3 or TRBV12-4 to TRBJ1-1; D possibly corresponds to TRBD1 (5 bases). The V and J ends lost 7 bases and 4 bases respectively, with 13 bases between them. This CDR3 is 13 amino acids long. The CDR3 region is CASTTGDLTEAFF. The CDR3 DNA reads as TGTGCCAGCACCACCGGGGACCTCACTGAAGCTTTCTTT.

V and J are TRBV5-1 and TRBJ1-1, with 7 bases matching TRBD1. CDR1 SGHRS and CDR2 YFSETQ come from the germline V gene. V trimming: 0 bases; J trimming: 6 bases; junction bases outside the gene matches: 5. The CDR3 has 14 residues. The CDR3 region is CASSLAQGVSEAFF. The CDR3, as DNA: TGCGCCAGCAGCTTGGCCCAGGGGGTCTCTGAAGCTTTCTTT.

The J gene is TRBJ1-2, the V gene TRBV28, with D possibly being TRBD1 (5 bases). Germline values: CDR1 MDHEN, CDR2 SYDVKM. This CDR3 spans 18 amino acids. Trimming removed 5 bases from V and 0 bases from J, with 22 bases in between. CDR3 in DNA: TGTGCCAGCAGTGAAAGACTGCGGGGACGGAGAGCTAACTATGGCTACACCTTC. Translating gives CASSERLRGRRANYGYTF.

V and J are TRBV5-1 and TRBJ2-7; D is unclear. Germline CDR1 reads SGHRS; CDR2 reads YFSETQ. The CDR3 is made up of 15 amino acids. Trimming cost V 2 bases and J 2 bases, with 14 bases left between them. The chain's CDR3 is CASSFGEGKAYEQYF. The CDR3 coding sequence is TGCGCCAGCAGCTTTGGGGAAGGGAAGGCCTACGAGCAGTACTTC.

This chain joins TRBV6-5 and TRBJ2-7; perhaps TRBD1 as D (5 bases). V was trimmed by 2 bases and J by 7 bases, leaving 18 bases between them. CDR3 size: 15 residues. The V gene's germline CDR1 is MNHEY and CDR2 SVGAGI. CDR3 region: CASSYVPAGYNEQYV. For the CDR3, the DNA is TGTGCCAGCAGTTACGTTCCGGCAGGGTACAATGAGCAGTACGTC.

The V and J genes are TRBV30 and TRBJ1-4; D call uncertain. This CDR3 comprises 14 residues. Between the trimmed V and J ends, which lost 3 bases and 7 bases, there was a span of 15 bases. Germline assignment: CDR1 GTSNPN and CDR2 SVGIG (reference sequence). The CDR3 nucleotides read TGTGCCTGGAGGCCGGGCCCTCTGGGTGAAAAACTGTTTTTT. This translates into CAWRPGPLGEKLFF.